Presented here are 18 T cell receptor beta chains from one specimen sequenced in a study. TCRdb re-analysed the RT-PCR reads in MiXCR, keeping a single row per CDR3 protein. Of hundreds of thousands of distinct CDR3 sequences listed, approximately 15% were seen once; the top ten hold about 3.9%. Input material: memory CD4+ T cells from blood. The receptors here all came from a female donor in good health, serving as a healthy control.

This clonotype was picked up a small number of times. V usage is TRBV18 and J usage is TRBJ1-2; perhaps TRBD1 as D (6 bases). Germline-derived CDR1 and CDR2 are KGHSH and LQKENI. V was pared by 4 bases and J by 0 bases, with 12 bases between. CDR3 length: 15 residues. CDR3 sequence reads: CASSLLQGPNYGYTF. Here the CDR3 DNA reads TGTGCCAGCTCACTCCTACAGGGCCCTAACTATGGCTACACCTTC.

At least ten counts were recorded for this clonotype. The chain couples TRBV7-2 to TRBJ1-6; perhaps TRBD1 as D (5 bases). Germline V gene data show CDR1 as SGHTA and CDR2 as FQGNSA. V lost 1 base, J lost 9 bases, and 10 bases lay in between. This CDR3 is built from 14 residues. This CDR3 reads CASSLGGSGSPLHF. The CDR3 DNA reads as TGTGCCAGCAGCTTAGGGGGGAGCGGTTCACCCCTCCACTTT.

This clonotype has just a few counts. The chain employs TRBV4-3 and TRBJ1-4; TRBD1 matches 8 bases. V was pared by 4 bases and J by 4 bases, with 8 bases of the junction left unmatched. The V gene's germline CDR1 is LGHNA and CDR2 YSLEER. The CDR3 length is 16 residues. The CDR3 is CASSLGQAPGNEKLFF. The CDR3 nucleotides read TGCGCCAGCAGCCTGGGACAGGCCCCGGGTAATGAAAAACTGTTTTTT.

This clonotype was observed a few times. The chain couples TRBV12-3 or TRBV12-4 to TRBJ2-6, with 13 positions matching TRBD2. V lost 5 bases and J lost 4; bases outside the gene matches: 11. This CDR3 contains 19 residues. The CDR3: CASSPGLAGDPTGANVLTF. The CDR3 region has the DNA TGTGCCAGCAGTCCCGGACTAGCGGGGGACCCCACGGGGGCCAACGTCCTGACTTTC.

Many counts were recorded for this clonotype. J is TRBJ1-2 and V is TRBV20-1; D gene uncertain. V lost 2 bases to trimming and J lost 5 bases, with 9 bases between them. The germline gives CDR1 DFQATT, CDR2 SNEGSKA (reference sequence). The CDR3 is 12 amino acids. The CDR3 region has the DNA TGCAGTGCTAGACCCCCAAGTTATGGCTACACCTTC. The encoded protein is CSARPPSYGYTF.

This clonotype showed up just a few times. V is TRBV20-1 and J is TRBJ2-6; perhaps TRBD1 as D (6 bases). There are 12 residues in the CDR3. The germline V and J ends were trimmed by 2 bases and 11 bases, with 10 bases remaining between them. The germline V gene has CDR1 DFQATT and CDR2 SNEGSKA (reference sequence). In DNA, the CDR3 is TGCAGTGCTAGAAGGACAGCAGACGTCCTGACTTTC. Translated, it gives CSARRTADVLTF.

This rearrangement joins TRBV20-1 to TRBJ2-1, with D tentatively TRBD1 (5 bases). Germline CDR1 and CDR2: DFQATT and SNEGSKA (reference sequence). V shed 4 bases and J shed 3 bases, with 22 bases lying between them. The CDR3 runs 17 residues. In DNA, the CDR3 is TGCAGTGCTAAGGTCCCCCAGGGTGTTTCGCTCTACAATGAGCAGTTCTTC. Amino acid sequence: CSAKVPQGVSLYNEQFF.

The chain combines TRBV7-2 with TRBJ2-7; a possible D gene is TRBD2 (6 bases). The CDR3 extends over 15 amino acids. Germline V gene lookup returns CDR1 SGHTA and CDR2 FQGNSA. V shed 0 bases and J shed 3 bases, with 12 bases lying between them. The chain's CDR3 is CASSLAAGSYYEQYF. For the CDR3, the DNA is TGTGCCAGCAGCTTAGCGGCGGGATCTTACTACGAGCAGTACTTC. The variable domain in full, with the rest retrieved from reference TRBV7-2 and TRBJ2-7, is GAGVSQSPSNKVTEKGKDVELRCDPISGHTALYWYRQSLGQGLEFLIYFQGNSAPDKSGLPSDRFSAERTGGSVSTLTIQRTQQEDSAVYLCASSLAAGSYYEQYFGPGTRLTVT.

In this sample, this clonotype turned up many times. The chain's CDR3 is CAWSSGYGETQYF. In DNA form, the CDR3 reads TGTGCCTGGAGTTCGGGGTATGGGGAGACCCAGTACTTC. The chain uses TRBV30 and TRBJ2-5; the D gene is possibly TRBD2 (5 bases). The V end lost 2 bases, the J end lost 5 bases, and 12 bases lay between the germline ends. Germline CDR1 GTSNPN, CDR2 SVGIG (reference sequence). The CDR3 runs 13 residues.

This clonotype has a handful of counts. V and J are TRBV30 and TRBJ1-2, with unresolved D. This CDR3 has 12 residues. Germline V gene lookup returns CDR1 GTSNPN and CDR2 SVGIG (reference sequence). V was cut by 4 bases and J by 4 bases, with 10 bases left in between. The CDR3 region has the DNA TGTGCCTGGAACAGATGGCTCTATGGCTACACCTTC. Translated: CAWNRWLYGYTF. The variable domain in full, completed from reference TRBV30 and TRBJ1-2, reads SQTIHQWPATLVQPVGSPLSLECTVEGTSNPNLYWYRQAAGRGLQLLFYSVGIGQISSEVPQNLSASRPQDRQFILSSKKLLLSDSGFYLCAWNRWLYGYTFGSGTRLTVV.

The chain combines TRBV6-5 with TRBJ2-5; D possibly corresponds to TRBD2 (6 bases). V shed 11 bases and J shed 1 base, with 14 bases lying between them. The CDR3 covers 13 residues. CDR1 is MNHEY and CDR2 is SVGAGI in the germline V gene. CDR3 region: CAARGVAQETQYF. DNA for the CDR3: TGTGCCGCGCGGGGAGTGGCCCAAGAGACCCAGTACTTC.

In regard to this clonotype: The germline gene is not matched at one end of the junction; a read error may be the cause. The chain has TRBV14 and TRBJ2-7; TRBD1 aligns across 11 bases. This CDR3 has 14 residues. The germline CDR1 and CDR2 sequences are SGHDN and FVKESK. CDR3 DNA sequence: TGTGCCAGCAGCCGAGGGACAGGGGGGTACGATCAGTACTTC. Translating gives CASSRGTGGYDQYF.

CDR3 region: CASSPVTGSNEKLFF. In nucleotides, the CDR3 is TGTGCCAGCAGTCCCGTGACAGGCTCAAATGAAAAACTGTTTTTT. The chain employs TRBV28 and TRBJ1-4; perhaps TRBD1 as D (6 bases). Germline-derived CDR1 and CDR2 are MDHEN and SYDVKM. V lost 5 bases and J 5 bases, leaving 15 bases between the germline ends. The CDR3 runs to 15 residues.

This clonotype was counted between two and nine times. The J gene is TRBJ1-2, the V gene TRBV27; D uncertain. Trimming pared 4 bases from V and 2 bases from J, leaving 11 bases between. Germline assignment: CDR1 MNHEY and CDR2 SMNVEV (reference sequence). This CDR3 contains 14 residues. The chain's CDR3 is CASSSRRRNYGYTF. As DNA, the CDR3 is TGTGCCAGCAGTTCCAGGAGGAGGAACTATGGCTACACCTTC.

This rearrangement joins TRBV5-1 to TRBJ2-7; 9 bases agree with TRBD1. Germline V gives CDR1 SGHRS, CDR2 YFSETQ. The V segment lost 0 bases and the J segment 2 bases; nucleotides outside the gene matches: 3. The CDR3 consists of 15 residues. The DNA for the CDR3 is TGCGCCAGCAGCTTGGGTTACAGGGGGCCCTACGAGCAGTACTTC. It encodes CASSLGYRGPYEQYF.

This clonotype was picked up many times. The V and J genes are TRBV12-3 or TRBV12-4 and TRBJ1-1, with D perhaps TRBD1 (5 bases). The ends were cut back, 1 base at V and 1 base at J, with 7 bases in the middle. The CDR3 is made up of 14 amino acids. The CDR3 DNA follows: TGTGCCAGCAGTTTAGTACAGGCGAACACTGAAGCTTTCTTT. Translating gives CASSLVQANTEAFF.

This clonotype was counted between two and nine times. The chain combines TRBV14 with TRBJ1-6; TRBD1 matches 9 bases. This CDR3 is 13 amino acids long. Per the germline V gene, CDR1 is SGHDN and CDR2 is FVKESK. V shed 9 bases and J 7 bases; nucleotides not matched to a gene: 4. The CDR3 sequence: CASGTGNNSPLHF. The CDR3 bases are TGTGCCAGTGGGACAGGGAACAATTCACCCCTCCACTTT.

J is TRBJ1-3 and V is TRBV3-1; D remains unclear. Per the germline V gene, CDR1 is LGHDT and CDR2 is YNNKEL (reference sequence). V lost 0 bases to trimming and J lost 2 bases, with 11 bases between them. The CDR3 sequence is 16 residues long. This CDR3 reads CASSQDLTRPGNTIYF. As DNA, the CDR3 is TGTGCCAGCAGCCAAGATTTAACACGTCCTGGAAACACCATATATTTT.